Shown below are 22 T cell receptor beta chains from a single sample sequenced in a study of blood T cell repertoires in COVID-19. This table comes from immunoSEQ multiplex PCR, and its TCRdb copy is limited to in-frame clones, with some not included. The table shows 250,000 to 300,000 clones, with around 87% occurring only once. The sequencing input was peripheral blood. The receptors were gathered from a woman between 50 and 59 years old who had recovered from COVID-19.

CDR3 in amino acids: CASSQADRQETQYF. CDR3 in DNA: TGTGCCAGCAGCCAAGCGGACAGGCAAGAGACCCAGTACTTC. This chain links TRBV4-2 with TRBJ2-5; the match to TRBD1 covers 7 bases. The CDR3 extends over 14 amino acids. J lost 2 bases, V lost 1 base, and 1 base had no gene match. Germline lookup yields CDR1 LGHNA and CDR2 YNFKEQ.

J is TRBJ1-1 and V is TRBV5-1; 10 bases match TRBD1. This CDR3 is 14 amino acids long. The germline V gene encodes CDR1 SGHRS and CDR2 YFSETQ. The trim removed 3 bases at V and 6 bases at J, leaving 5 bases unmatched. CDR3 nucleotide sequence: TGCGCCAGCAGCTATGGGGGACAGGGGTCTGAAGCTTTCTTT. Translated: CASSYGGQGSEAFF.

On this clone: One end of the junction is discordant with germline, which a read error may explain. The chain couples TRBV2 to TRBJ2-1, with 7 bases lining up with TRBD2. The CDR3 spans 17 residues. Germline-derived CDR1 and CDR2 are SNHLY and FYNNEI. CDR3 coding DNA: TGTGCCAGCAGGGAAGAACTGACGCGGGGGACCTACAATGAGCAGTTCTTC. This translates into CASREELTRGTYNEQFF.

The chain combines TRBV18 with TRBJ1-1, with unresolved D. The germline V gene has CDR1 KGHSH and CDR2 LQKENI. This CDR3 has 13 amino acids. V lost 1 base and J lost 3, with 6 bases in between. The CDR3 here is CASSPRSYTEAFF. The CDR3 DNA follows: TGTGCCAGCTCACCACGTAGCTACACTGAAGCTTTCTTT.

The chain carries TRBV11-2 and TRBJ1-4, with a weak D call TRBD1 (6 bases). Trimming left V 7 bases short and J 4 bases short, with 25 bases between. Looked up from germline, CDR1 is SGHAT and CDR2 is FQNNGV. This CDR3 is 18 amino acids long. The CDR3 loop is CASTTQGGGGRVNEKLFF. The CDR3 DNA reads TGTGCCAGCACCACCCAAGGGGGGGGCGGACGGGTTAATGAAAAACTGTTTTTT. The full variable domain, with the rest looked up from reference TRBV11-2 and TRBJ1-4, is EAGVAQSPRYKIIEKRQSVAFWCNPISGHATLYWYQQILGQGPKLLIQFQNNGVVDDSQLPKDRFSAERLKGVDSTLKIQPAKLEDSAVYLCASTTQGGGGRVNEKLFFGSGTQLSVL.

The V call is TRBV3-1 (or the pseudogene TRBV3-2), the J call TRBJ2-3, with D maybe TRBD2 (5 bases). Trimming stripped 6 bases from V and 3 bases from J, with 13 bases between. The germline gives CDR1 LGHDT, CDR2 YNNKEL (reference sequence). The CDR3 is 14 amino acids. CDR3 in DNA: TGTGCCAGCAGACGCGGACTGAATACAGATACGCAGTATTTT. This codes for CASRRGLNTDTQYF.

J is TRBJ2-7 and V is TRBV5-4; 8 bases agree with TRBD2. Looked up from germline, CDR1 is SGHNT and CDR2 is YYREEE (reference sequence). CDR3 length: 16 amino acids. V dropped 0 bases and J dropped 1; count of bases not matched to a gene: 6. In DNA, the CDR3 is TGTGCCAGCAGCTTGGCCCCACTAGCGGTGTCCTACGAGCAGTACTTC. Translated: CASSLAPLAVSYEQYF.

Here the CDR3 reads CASSQKDTQYF. CDR3 DNA: TGTGCCAGCAGCCAGAAAGATACGCAGTATTTT. V usage is TRBV5-4 and J usage is TRBJ2-3; D unresolved. This CDR3 region has 11 residues. Germline loops: CDR1 SGHNT, CDR2 YYREEE (reference sequence). Trimming pared 4 bases from V and 5 bases from J, leaving 5 bases between.

J is TRBJ2-3 and V is TRBV18; 8 bases line up with TRBD1. This CDR3 region has 14 residues. The trim removed 4 bases at V and 4 bases at J, leaving 4 bases unmatched. Germline values: CDR1 KGHSH, CDR2 LQKENI. DNA for the CDR3: TGTGCCAGCTCACATCAGGGGGCCCCAGATACGCAGTATTTT. Translated: CASSHQGAPDTQYF.

The chain couples TRBV9 to TRBJ2-5; 8 nucleotides line up with TRBD1. The CDR3 contains 17 residues. V gave up 3 bases and J gave up 5 bases; unmatched junction bases: 15. CDR1 is SGDLS and CDR2 is YYNGEE in the germline V gene. The CDR3 loop reads CASSESSGGLRLETQYF. In DNA, the CDR3 is TGTGCCAGCAGCGAAAGCTCAGGGGGCTTGAGGTTGGAGACCCAGTACTTC.

This rearrangement joins TRBV11-1 to TRBJ2-7; TRBD1 agrees at 7 bases. From germline, CDR1 is SGHAT and CDR2 FQDESV (reference sequence). The ends lost 0 bases at V and 3 bases at J; junction bases unmatched: 11. The CDR3 contains 17 residues. Here the CDR3 DNA reads TGTGCCAGCAGCTTAGCGGTCGGACAGGTGCGAGGCTACGAGCAGTACTTC. Translating gives CASSLAVGQVRGYEQYF.

This CDR3 is CATSGQTYEQYF. CDR3 DNA: TGTGCCACCAGCGGCCAGACCTACGAGCAGTACTTC. The chain joins TRBV15 to TRBJ2-7; D is uncertain. V was shortened by 5 bases and J by 2 bases, with 7 bases between the two germline ends. Germline lookup yields CDR1 LNHNV and CDR2 YYDKDF (reference sequence). The CDR3 is 12 residues long.

This rearrangement joins TRBV6-5 to TRBJ1-4, with D unclear. The CDR3 runs 14 residues. V was clipped by 0 bases and J by 5 bases, with 7 bases between them. CDR1 and CDR2 from the germline V gene are MNHEY and SVGAGI. The CDR3 nucleotides read TGTGCCAGCAGTTACTCTACTCCCAATGAAAAACTGTTTTTT. Its protein product is CASSYSTPNEKLFF.

This clone was counted only a few times. V is TRBV30 and J is TRBJ1-1; 9 bases map to TRBD1. CDR3 size: 12 residues. Trimming took 4 bases from V and 4 from J; bases not matched to a gene: 1. Germline V CDR1 and CDR2: GTSNPN, SVGIG (reference sequence). The CDR3 DNA reads TGTGCCTGGACGACAGGGGGCACTGAAGCTTTCTTT. Amino acid sequence: CAWTTGGTEAFF. The full variable domain, its missing parts supplied by reference TRBV30 and TRBJ1-1, is SQTIHQWPATLVQPVGSPLSLECTVEGTSNPNLYWYRQAAGRGLQLLFYSVGIGQISSEVPQNLSASRPQDRQFILSSKKLLLSDSGFYLCAWTTGGTEAFFGQGTRLTVV.

J is TRBJ2-7 and V is TRBV27; 8 nucleotides agree with TRBD1. J lost 7 bases, V lost 4 bases, and 6 bases had no gene match. CDR3 length: 13 amino acids. Germline V CDR1 and CDR2: MNHEY, SMNVEV (reference sequence). The CDR3 nucleotides read TGTGCCAGCAGTTCAAGACAGGGGAGGGAGCAGTACTTC. Amino acid sequence: CASSSRQGREQYF.

Points on this clone: This may arise from a read error, as a much more abundant clone is one base away. Other DNA sequences in the same sample also yield this CDR3. The J gene is TRBJ2-3, the V gene TRBV6-4; TRBD2 agrees at 11 bases. CDR1 and CDR2 from the germline V gene are MRHNA and SNTAGT. Trimming cost V 0 bases and J 4 bases; bases outside gene matches: 0. The CDR3 loop spans 15 amino acids. CDR3 sequence: CASSDSSGGADTQYF. CDR3 nucleotide sequence: TGTGCCAGCAGTGACTCTAGCGGGGGGGCAGATACGCAGTATTTT.

The chain joins TRBV4-2 to TRBJ1-5, with TRBD1 identical over 7 bases. The junction had 4 bases not matched to a gene; V was cut back by 2 bases and J by 6 bases. The CDR3 contains 14 residues. Germline V gene data show CDR1 as LGHNA and CDR2 as YNFKEQ. The CDR3 nucleotides are TGTGCCAGCAGCCAAAAGACAGGGACTCAGCCCCAGCATTTT. Translating gives CASSQKTGTQPQHF.

The chain recombines TRBV7-3 with TRBJ2-1; D unclear. CDR3 length: 15 amino acids. The germline V gene has CDR1 SGHTA and CDR2 FQGTGA. V lost 2 bases and J 4 bases, leaving 12 bases between the germline ends. DNA of the CDR3: TGTGCCAGCAGCTTAGCCACTCTCCCTTACAATGAGCAGTTCTTC. This encodes CASSLATLPYNEQFF. Variable domain in full (rest from reference TRBV7-3 and TRBJ2-1): GAGVSQTPSNKVTEKGKYVELRCDPISGHTALYWYRQSLGQGPEFLIYFQGTGAADDSGLPNDRFFAVRPEGSVSTLKIQRTERGDSAVYLCASSLATLPYNEQFFGPGTRLTVL.

This sequence joins TRBV6-5 and TRBJ1-5, with TRBD1 identical over 8 bases. The CDR3 extends over 14 amino acids. Germline values: CDR1 MNHEY, CDR2 SVGAGI. Trimming cost V 4 bases and J 5 bases; bases outside gene matches: 4. The CDR3 region has the DNA TGTGCCAGCAGTTTACAGGGGGGCGATCAGCCCCAGCATTTT. Translated: CASSLQGGDQPQHF.

The chain couples TRBV10-3 to TRBJ2-7, with a possible D match to TRBD1 (5 bases). V was shortened by 2 bases and J by 3 bases, with 14 bases between the two germline ends. This CDR3 contains 15 residues. CDR1 ENHRY and CDR2 SYGVKD come from the germline V gene. The CDR3 loop reads CAISEVQGLRYEQYF. Written as DNA, the CDR3 is TGTGCCATCAGTGAGGTTCAGGGCCTGCGCTACGAGCAGTACTTC.

The chain joins TRBV14 to TRBJ2-1; 15 nucleotides line up with TRBD2. Unmatched junction bases numbered 16, after V lost 0 bases and J lost 7 bases. The CDR3 sequence is 21 residues long. CDR1 and CDR2 from the germline V gene are SGHDN and FVKESK. CDR3: CASSQDRSGTSGRNGGNEQFF. The CDR3 DNA reads TGTGCCAGCAGCCAAGATAGAAGTGGGACTAGCGGGAGGAACGGCGGGAATGAGCAGTTCTTC.

The chain links TRBV19 to TRBJ1-1; 9 bases line up with TRBD1. The CDR3 consists of 13 residues. Looked up from germline, CDR1 is LNHDA and CDR2 is SQIVND (reference sequence). With 7 bases clipped from V and 10 bases from J, the junction kept 10 bases outside the gene matches. The CDR3 here is CASTHDRGVPAFF. The CDR3 DNA is TGTGCCAGTACCCACGACAGGGGGGTACCAGCTTTCTTT.